This TCR beta chain originates from a study of technical replicates of blood from a few donors. The V gene's germline CDR1 is SEHNR and CDR2 FQNEAQ (reference sequence). The CDR3 totals 17 residues. V shed 1 base, J shed 9 bases, and the junction held 16 bases outside the gene matches. Clones were read by immunoSEQ multiplex PCR, and TCRdb kept only the in-frame ones, dropping some. The sample yields tens of thousands of clones, 94% seen once. This clonotype was sampled from a human donor in good health. The source material was T cells isolated from PBMCs. The chain is built from TRBV7-9 and TRBJ2-7, with 9 bases lining up with TRBD1. Written as DNA, the CDR3 is TGTGCCAGCAGCTTAGGGGGAGGACAGGGGAAGCACCGGGGGCAGTACTTC. Encoded protein: CASSLGGGQGKHRGQYF.